What follows describes a single TCR beta chain. Its specificity is not known. The germline gives CDR1 SQVTM, CDR2 ANQGSEA. Trimming shortened V by 4 bases and J by 1 base, and 10 bases separated the two germline ends. CDR3 length: 13 amino acids. Only in-frame clones appear in the TCRdb table, and some are missing; sequencing was by immunoSEQ multiplex PCR. Of 50,000 or so clones listed, more than 75% are singletons. This specimen comes from a study of vaccination effects on CD4 cells after COVID-19. Peptide-pool stimulation followed by sequencing identified expanded antigen-specific CD4+ clonotypes in the ViraFEST assay. When around 10 days of culture had elapsed, CD4+ T cells were isolated. People in the vaccine group had not been infected with SARS-CoV-2 before, and their nucleocapsid antibodies were negative.

The TCR comes from a human donor who received a COVID-19 vaccine. Sequencing was performed on CD4+ T cells from PBMCs cultured with HCoV-OC43 spike peptides, taken before COVID-19 vaccination. Subset of the sample: HCoV-OC43 spike overlapping peptide pool stimulation. The chain carries TRBV29-1 and TRBJ1-1, with a tentative D call TRBD1 (5 bases). The CDR3 loop is CSVARGSNTEAFF. The DNA of the CDR3 is TGCAGCGTTGCTAGGGGATCGAACACTGAAGCTTTCTTT.